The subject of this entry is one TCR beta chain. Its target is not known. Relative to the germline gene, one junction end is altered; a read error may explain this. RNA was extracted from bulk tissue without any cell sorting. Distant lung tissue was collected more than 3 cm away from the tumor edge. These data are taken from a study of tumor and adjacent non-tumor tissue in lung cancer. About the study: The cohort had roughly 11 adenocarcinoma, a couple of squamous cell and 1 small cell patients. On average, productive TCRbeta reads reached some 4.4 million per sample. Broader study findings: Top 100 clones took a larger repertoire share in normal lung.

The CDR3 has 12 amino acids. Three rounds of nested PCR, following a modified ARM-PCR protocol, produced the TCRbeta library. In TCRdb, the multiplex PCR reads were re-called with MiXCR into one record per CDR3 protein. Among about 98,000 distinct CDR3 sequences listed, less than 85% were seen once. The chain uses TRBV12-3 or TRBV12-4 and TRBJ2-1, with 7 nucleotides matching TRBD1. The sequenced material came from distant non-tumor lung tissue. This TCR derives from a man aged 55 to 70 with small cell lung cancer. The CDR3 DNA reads TGTGCCAACAGTCGACAGGGCGGTGAGCAGTCCTTC. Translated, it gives CANSRQGGEQSF.